This TCR beta chain was profiled in a study of response to subunit inactivated influenza vaccine. TCRdb recomputed calls from the RT-PCR reads with MiXCR, one row per CDR3 protein. Here the sample spans some 520,000 distinct CDR3 sequences, 16% being singletons. CDR3 length: 16 amino acids. The ends were cut back, 2 bases at V and 4 bases at J, with 17 bases in the middle. The germline V gene encodes CDR1 SNHLY and CDR2 FYNNEI. The TCR comes from a man in his fifties or sixties who received an inactivated influenza vaccine. The V and J genes are TRBV2 and TRBJ1-2; D unresolved. This specimen consisted of CD4+ T cells sorted from PBMCs, obtained less than 30 months after vaccination. The CDR3 DNA is TGTGCCAGCAGTGAATACCTTAGGGAGGCCTCCTATGGCTACACCTTC. Residues: CASSEYLREASYGYTF. Variable domain in full (rest from reference TRBV2 and TRBJ1-2): EPEVTQTPSHQVTQMGQEVILRCVPISNHLYFYWYRQILGQKVEFLVSFYNNEISEKSEIFDDQFSVERPDGSNFTLKIRSTKLEDSAMYFCASSEYLREASYGYTFGSGTRLTVV.